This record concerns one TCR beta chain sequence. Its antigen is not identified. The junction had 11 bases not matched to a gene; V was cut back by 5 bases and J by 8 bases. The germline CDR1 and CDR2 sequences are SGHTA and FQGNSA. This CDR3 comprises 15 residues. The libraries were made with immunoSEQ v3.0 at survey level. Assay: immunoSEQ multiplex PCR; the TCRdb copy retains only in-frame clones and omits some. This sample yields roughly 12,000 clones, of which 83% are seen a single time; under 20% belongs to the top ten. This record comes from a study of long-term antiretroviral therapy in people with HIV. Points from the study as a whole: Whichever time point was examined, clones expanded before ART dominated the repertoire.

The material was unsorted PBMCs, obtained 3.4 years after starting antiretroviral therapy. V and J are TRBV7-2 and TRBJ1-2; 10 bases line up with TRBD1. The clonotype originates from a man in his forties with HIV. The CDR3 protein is CASSSLGDRGVGYTF. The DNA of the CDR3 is TGTGCCAGCAGCAGCCTAGGGGACAGGGGCGTCGGCTACACCTTC.